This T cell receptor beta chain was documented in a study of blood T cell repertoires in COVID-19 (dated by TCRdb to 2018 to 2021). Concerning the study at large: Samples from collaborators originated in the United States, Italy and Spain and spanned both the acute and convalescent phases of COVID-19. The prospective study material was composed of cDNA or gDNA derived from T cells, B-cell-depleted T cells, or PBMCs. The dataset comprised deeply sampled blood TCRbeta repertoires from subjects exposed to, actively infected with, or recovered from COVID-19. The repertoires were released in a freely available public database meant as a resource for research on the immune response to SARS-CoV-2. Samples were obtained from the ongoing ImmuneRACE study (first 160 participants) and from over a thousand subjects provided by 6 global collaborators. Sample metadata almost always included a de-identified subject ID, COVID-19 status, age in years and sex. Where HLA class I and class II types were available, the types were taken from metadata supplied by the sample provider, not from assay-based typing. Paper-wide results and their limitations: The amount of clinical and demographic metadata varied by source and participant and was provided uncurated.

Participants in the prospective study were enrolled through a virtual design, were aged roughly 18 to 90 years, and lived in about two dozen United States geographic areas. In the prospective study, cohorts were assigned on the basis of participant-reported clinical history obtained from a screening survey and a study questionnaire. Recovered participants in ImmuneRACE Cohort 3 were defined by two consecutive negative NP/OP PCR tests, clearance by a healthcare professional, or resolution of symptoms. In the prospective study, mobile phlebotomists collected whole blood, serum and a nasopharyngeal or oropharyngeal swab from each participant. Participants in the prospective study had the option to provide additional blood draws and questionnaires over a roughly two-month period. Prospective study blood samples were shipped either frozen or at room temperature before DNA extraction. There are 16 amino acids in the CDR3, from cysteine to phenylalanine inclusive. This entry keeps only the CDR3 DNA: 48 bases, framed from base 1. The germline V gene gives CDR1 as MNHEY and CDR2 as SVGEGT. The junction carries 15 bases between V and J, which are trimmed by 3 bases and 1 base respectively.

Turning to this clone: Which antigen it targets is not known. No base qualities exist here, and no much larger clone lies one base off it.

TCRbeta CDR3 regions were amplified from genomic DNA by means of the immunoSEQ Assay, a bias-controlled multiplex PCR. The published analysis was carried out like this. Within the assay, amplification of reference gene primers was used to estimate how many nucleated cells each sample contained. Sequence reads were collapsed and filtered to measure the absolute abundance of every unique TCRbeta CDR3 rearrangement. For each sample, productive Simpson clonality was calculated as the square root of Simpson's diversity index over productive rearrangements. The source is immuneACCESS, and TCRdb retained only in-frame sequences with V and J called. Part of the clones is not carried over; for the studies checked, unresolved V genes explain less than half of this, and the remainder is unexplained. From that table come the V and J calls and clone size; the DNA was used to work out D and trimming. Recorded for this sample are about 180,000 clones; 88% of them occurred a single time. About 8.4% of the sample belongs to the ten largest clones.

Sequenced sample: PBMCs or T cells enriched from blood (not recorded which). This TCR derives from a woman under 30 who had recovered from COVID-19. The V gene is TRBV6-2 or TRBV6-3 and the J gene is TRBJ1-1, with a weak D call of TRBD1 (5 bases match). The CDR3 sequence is CASSYLQGSPNTEAFF. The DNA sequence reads TGTGCCAGCAGTTATCTCCAGGGAAGCCCGAACACTGAAGCTTTCTTT.